This T cell receptor beta chain was recorded in a study of patients and donors after allogeneic stem cell transplantation. V lost 5 bases to trimming and J lost 5 bases; unmatched junction nucleotides: 6. The germline gives CDR1 DFQATT, CDR2 SNEGSKA (reference sequence). The CDR3 runs to 13 residues. MiXCR, applied by TCRdb to the RT-PCR reads, yields one record per CDR3 protein. The data show 400,000 to 450,000 distinct CDR3 sequences, 15% to 20% seen once. The chain uses TRBV20-1 and TRBJ1-5; the match to TRBD1 covers 7 bases. This sequence was found in a human donor who was either an allogeneic HSCT recipient or a stem cell or donor lymphocyte infusion donor (not recorded which). It is not recorded whose cells these are; they may come from a transplant donor. The sample taken for sequencing was blood, either unsorted or a sorted T cell fraction (not recorded which). CDR3 loop: CSADSGGYQPQHF. As DNA, the CDR3 is TGCAGTGCTGACTCAGGGGGATATCAGCCCCAGCATTTT.